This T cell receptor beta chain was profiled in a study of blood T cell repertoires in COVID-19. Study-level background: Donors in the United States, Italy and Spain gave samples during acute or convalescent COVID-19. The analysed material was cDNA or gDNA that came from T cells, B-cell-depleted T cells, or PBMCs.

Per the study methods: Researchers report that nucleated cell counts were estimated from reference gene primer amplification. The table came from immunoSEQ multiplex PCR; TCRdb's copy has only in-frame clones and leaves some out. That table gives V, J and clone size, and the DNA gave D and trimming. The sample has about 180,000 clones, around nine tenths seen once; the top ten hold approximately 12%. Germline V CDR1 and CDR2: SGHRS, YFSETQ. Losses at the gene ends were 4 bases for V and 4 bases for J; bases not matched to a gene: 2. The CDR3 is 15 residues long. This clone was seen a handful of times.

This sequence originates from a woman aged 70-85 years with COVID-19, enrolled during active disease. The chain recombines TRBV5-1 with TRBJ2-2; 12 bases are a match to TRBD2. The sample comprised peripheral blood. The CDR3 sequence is CASSALAGGTGELFF. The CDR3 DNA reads TGCGCCAGCAGCGCACTAGCGGGAGGCACCGGGGAGCTGTTTTTT. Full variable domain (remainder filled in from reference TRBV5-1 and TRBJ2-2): KAGVTQTPRYLIKTRGQQVTLSCSPISGHRSVSWYQQTPGQGLQFLFEYFSETQRNKGNFPGRFSGRQFSNSRSEMNVSTLELGDSALYLCASSALAGGTGELFFGEGSRLTVL.